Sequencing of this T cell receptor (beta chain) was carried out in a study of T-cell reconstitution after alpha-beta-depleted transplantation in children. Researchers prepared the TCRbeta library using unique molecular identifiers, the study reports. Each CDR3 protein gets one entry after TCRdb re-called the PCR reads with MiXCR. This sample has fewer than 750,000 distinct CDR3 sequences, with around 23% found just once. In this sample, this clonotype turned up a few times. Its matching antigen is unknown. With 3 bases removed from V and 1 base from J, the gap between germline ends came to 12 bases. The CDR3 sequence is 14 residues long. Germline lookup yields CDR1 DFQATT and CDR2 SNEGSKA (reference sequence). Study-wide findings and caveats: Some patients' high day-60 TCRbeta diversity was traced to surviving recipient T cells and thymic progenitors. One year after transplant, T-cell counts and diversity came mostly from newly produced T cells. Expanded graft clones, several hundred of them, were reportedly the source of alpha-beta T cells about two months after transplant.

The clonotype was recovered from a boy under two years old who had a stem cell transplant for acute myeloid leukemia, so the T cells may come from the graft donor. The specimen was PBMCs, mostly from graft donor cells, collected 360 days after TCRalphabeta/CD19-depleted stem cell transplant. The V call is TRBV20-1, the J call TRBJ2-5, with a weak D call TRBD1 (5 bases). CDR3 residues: CSARRTHGQETQYF. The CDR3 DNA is TGCAGTGCTAGGCGGACACACGGCCAAGAGACCCAGTACTTC.